This T cell receptor (beta chain) was documented in a study of cytomegalovirus exposure and HLA in healthy donors. PCR amplification relied on 60 Vbeta primers (plus 13 Jbeta primers). The protocol was immunoSEQ multiplex PCR, while the TCRdb copy is restricted to in-frame clones and leaves out a portion. This table holds 85,000 to 130,000 clones, more than 65% found once. Losses at the gene ends were 6 bases for V and 0 bases for J; bases not matched to a gene: 5. Germline CDR1 reads MNHEY; CDR2 reads SVGAGI. The CDR3 contains 15 residues. This clone was detected only a few times. J is TRBJ2-3 and V is TRBV6-5, with 8 bases identical to TRBD2. The TCR sequence derives from a young woman in good health and CMV-seropositive. The specimen sequenced was PBMCs. As DNA, the CDR3 is TGTGCCAGCAGCCGGATAGCGGGAAGCACAGATACGCAGTATTTT. It encodes CASSRIAGSTDTQYF.